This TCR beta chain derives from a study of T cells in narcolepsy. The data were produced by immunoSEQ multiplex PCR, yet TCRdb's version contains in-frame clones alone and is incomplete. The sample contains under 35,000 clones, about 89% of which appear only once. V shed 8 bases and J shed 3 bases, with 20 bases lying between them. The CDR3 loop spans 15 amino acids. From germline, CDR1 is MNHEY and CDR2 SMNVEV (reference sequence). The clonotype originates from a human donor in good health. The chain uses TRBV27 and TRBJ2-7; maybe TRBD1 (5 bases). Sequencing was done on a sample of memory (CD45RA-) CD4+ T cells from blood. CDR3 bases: TGTGCCAGCTGGGGTGGTCGTGGGGCGGACTACGAGCAGTACTTC. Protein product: CASWGGRGADYEQYF.